This paragraph reports one T cell receptor (beta chain). The antigen is not known. The sample is drawn from a study of shared clonotypes between healthy human individuals. J lost 5 bases, V lost 2 bases, and 9 bases had no gene match. Germline V CDR1 and CDR2: MNHNY, SVGAGI (reference sequence). The CDR3 is made up of 16 amino acids. Assay used: immunoSEQ multiplex PCR; TCRdb lists only in-frame clones, some missing. Of 90,000 to 120,000 clones listed, 55% to 70% are singletons. Findings of the study overall: Clonotype sharing among donors was expected to depend on sequencing depth.

The sample taken for sequencing was memory CD8+ T cells sorted from blood. The subset here: CD45RO+ cells pooled with CCR7-negative TemRA cells. The sequence came from a woman in her 30s in good health. The rearrangement uses TRBV6-6 and TRBJ2-7; TRBD2 agrees at 10 bases. As DNA, the CDR3 is TGTGCCAGCAGTTACCCTCAACTAGCGGGAAAGCACGAGCAGTACTTC. As protein: CASSYPQLAGKHEQYF.